This T cell receptor (beta chain) was sequenced in a study of T cells expressing NK-cell markers. Study as a whole: Underlying the TCR beta repertoires were sorted CD3+CD56+NKG2C+, CD3+CD56+NKG2C- and CD3+CD56-NKG2C+ T cells. General study points: Where a handful of donors were concerned, these clonotypes also led the CD3+CD56-NKG2C+ fraction. The HCMV specificity of the expanded NKG2C+ T cell clones stayed unresolved.

This CDR3 region has 12 residues. Germline CDR1 is MNHNY and CDR2 is SVGAGI (reference sequence). TCRdb re-called the 5' RACE reads; one entry per CDR3 protein, DNA not given. Here the sample table reports a few hundred thousand distinct CDR3 sequences. Note on this clonotype: Its antigen is still unknown.

Sequencing was performed on blood T cells: a sorted CD56 or NKG2C T cell subset, CD4+ or CD8+ T cells, or bulk PBMC T cells (not recorded which). This chain uses TRBV6-6 with TRBJ1-5; the TCRdb call, TRBD1, lacks DNA for checking. The receptor was isolated from a man between 18 and 35 years old in good health. The CDR3 spells CASSPLDQPQHF.